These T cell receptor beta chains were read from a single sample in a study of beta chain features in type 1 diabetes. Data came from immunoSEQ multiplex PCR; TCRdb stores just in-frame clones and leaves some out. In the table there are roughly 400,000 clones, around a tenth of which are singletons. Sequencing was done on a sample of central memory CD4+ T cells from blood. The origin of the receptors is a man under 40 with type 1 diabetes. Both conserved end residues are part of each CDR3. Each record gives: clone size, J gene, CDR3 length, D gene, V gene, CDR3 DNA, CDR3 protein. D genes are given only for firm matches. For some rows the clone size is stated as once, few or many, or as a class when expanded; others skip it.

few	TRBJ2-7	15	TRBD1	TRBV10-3	TGTGCCATCAGTGGGGGGGACAGGGACGGCTACGAGCAGTACTTC	CAISGGDRDGYEQYF
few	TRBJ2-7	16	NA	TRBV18	TGTGCCAGCTCACGACTACAGGGTCTAATAGCGTACGAGCAGTACTTC	CASSRLQGLIAYEQYF
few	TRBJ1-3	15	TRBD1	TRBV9	TGTGCCAGCAGCCTTCAGGGACAGGCTGGAAACACCATATATTTT	CASSLQGQAGNTIYF
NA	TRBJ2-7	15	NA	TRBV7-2	TGTGCCAGCAGCCCGGCGGGGAATAGCGACTACGAGCAGTACTTC	CASSPAGNSDYEQYF
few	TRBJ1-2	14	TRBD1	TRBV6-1	TGTGCCAGCAGTCCCGGACAGGGGAACTATGGCTACACCTTC	CASSPGQGNYGYTF
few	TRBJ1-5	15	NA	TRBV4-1	TGCGCCAGCAGCCAAGAGGATAGGGGACATCAGCCCCAGCATTTT	CASSQEDRGHQPQHF
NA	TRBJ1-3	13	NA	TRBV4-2	TGTGCCAGCAGCTTTGGGTCGAGAAACACCATATATTTT	CASSFGSRNTIYF
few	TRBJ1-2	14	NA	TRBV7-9	TGTGCCAGCCTTGGTGCAGAAACTAACTATGGCTACACCTTC	CASLGAETNYGYTF
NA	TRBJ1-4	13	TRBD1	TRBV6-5	TGTGCCAGCACTCGGGGACAGGGAGAAAAACTGTTTTTT	CASTRGQGEKLFF
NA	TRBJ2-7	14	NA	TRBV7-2	TGTGCCAGCAGCCCTAGACAGGGACTCTACGAGCAGTACTTC	CASSPRQGLYEQYF
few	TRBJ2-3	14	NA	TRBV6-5	TGTGCCACCCAGCAGGGCGGGGGCACAGATACGCAGTATTTT	CATQQGGGTDTQYF
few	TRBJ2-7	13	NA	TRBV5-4	TGTGCCAGCAGGACGACAGGTTACCACGAGCAGTACTTC	CASRTTGYHEQYF
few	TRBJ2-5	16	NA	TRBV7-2	TGTGCCAGCAGCCCCCGAGGTGGCCTAAGGGGGGAGGAGCAGTACTTC	CASSPRGGLRGEEQYF
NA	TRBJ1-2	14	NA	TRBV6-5	TGTGCCAGCAGGTCCGAAGGACGGATTTATGGCTACACCTTC	CASRSEGRIYGYTF
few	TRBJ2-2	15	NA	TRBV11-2	TGTGCCAGCAGCTTCGGGACCCCAGGACCCGGGGAGCTGTTTTTT	CASSFGTPGPGELFF
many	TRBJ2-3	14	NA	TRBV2	TGTGCCAGCATGGAGGCGTCTAGCACAGATACGCAGTATTTT	CASMEASSTDTQYF
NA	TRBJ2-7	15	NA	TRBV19	TGTGCCAGTAGTTTCTCCCCCTCCAGATCCTACGAGCAGTACTTC	CASSFSPSRSYEQYF
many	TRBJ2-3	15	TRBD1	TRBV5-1	TGCGCCAGCAGCGATACGGGACAGGGCTCAGATACGCAGTATTTT	CASSDTGQGSDTQYF
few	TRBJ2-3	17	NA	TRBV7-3	TGTGCCAGCAGGCAAACAGGTGGCGGGAAAAACACAGATACGCAGTATTTT	CASRQTGGGKNTDTQYF
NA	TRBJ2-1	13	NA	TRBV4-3	TGCGCCAGCAGCCGGGACCCTTACAATGAGCAGTTCTTC	CASSRDPYNEQFF
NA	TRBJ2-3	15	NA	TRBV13	TGTGCCAGCAGCTTAAGACTTAAAACCACAGATACGCAGTATTTT	CASSLRLKTTDTQYF
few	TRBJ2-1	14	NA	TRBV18	TGTGCCAGCTCACCGAGTACGACAGACAATGAGCAGTTCTTC	CASSPSTTDNEQFF
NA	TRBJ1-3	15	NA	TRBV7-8	TGTGCCAGCAGCTTAGCTTCGTCAAGAGGAAACACCATATATTTT	CASSLASSRGNTIYF
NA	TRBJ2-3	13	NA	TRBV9	TGTGCCAGCAGCGAGGGGCGCACAGATACGCAGTATTTT	CASSEGRTDTQYF